This TCR beta chain derives from a study of blood T cell repertoires in COVID-19. Repertoires were generated with immunoSEQ multiplex PCR, while TCRdb's copy carries only in-frame clones and drops some. The sample consists of approximately 150,000 clones, roughly 87% of them appearing once. Sequenced sample: PBMCs or T cells enriched from blood (not recorded which). This TCR derives from a human donor with acute COVID-19. The donor label of this sample is uncertain.

CDR3 bases: TGTGCCTGGAGTCGAGCCCACGGCGGGGAGCTGTTTTTT. Residues: CAWSRAHGGELFF. The chain is built from TRBV30 and TRBJ2-2, with D hard to call. CDR1 is GTSNPN, CDR2 SVGIG, per germline (reference sequence). The CDR3 has 13 residues. Trimming took 2 bases from V and 7 from J, leaving 11 bases between them.